This T cell receptor beta chain comes out of a study of blood T cell repertoires in COVID-19. Authors' data handling: Estimated nucleated cell counts came from reference gene primer amplification. Produced via immunoSEQ multiplex PCR; TCRdb's table is partial and in-frame only. V, J and clone size are those of that table, while D and trimming were read from the DNA. Of approximately 70,000 clones listed, around 93% are singletons. Losses at the gene ends were 2 bases for V and 3 bases for J; bases not matched to a gene: 7. Germline assignment: CDR1 GTSNPN and CDR2 SVGIG (reference sequence). The length of the CDR3 is 14 residues.

The sequencing sample was made of peripheral blood. The TCR sequence derives from a woman in her fifties or sixties with active COVID-19. The chain joins TRBV30 to TRBJ2-7; 7 bases are shared with TRBD2. In DNA form, the CDR3 reads TGTGCCTGGAGTCGCATGGGGGGGTTCTACGAGCAGTACTTC. Amino acids: CAWSRMGGFYEQYF.